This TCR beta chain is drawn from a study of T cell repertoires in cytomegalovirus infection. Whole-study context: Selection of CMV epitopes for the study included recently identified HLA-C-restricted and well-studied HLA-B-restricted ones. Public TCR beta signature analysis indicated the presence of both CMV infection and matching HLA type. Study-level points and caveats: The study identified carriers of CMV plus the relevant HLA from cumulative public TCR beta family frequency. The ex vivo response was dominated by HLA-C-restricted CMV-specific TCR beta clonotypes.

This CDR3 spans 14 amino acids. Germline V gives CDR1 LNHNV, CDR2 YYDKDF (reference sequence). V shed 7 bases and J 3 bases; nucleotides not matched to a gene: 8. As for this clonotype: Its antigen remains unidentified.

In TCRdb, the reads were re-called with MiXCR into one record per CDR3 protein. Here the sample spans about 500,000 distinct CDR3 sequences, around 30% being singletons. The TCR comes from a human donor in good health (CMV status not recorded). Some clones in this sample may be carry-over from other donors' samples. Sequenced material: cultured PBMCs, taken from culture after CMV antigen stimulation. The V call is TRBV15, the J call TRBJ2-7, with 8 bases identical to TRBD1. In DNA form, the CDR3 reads TGTGCCACCACCCAGGGACAGGCTGACTACGAGCAGTACTTC. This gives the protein CATTQGQADYEQYF.